This entry describes one T cell receptor (beta chain). This record belongs to a study of blood T cell repertoires in COVID-19. Looking at the study overall: T cells, B-cell-depleted T cells, or PBMCs provided the cDNA or gDNA that served as material.

Across about two dozen US areas, participants ranged in age from roughly 18 to 95 years. Assignments of participants to cohorts depended upon their own reported clinical history. TCRdb's copy holds only in-frame clones and misses some; the assay was immunoSEQ multiplex PCR. The sample lists about 320,000 clones; 70% to 90% were seen once. Trimming took 6 bases from V and 2 from J, leaving 10 bases between them. The CDR3 sequence is 13 residues long. CDR1 SNHLY and CDR2 FYNNEI come from the germline V gene. Sequenced material: PBMCs or T cells enriched from blood (not recorded which). The gene calls are TRBV2 and TRBJ1-2, with D possibly matching TRBD1 (5 bases). This TCR was sampled from a woman aged 18-30 years who had recovered from COVID-19. The CDR3 loop is CASRHRINYGYTF. The CDR3, as DNA: TGTGCCAGCAGACACAGGATAAACTATGGCTACACCTTC.